This TCR beta chain was captured in a study of T-cell memory formation after mild COVID-19. Points from the study as a whole: Later expanders leaned toward CD4+, whereas clones contracting from day 15 to 85 were balanced CD4/CD8. Proof of SARS-CoV-2 specificity was absent for the second-wave clones that crested on day 37.

Notes on this clonotype: Its antigen is still unknown.

The 5'RACE method, run with constant-segment primers, produced TCR alpha and TCR beta cDNA libraries (carrying sample barcodes and UMIs). A single record per CDR3 protein comes from TCRdb applying MiXCR to the 5' RACE reads. The sample lists a few hundred thousand distinct CDR3 sequences, 15% to 20% occurring once. Sequenced material: PBMCs or a T cell subset sorted from them (not recorded which). This TCR was sampled from a man between 18 and 29 years old who had mild COVID-19 (a few samples of this study predate the infection). Cell type and time point are not known.

The CDR3 DNA is TGTGCCAGCAGTGATTGGGGGAACTACGAGCAGTACGTC. Translating it yields CASSDWGNYEQYV. The chain carries TRBV2 and TRBJ2-7, with D perhaps assigned TRBD1 or TRBD2 (5 bases each). CDR1 and CDR2 (germline): SNHLY, FYNNEI. V lost 3 bases and J lost 3, with 9 bases in between. CDR3 length: 13 residues.